These 27 T cell receptor beta chains came from one sample sequenced in a study of cytomegalovirus exposure and HLA in healthy donors. Only in-frame clones appear in the TCRdb table, and some are missing; sequencing was by immunoSEQ multiplex PCR. The top ten clones hold approximately 1.3% of a sample with some 85,000 clones, about 95% of them seen once. Sequencing was performed on PBMCs. The receptor source for this set is a woman aged 18-35 years in good health and CMV-seronegative.

This chain connects TRBV21-1 to TRBJ2-4; TRBD2, the table's D call, lacks a check against the DNA. TRBV21-1 is a pseudogene locus. The CDR3 has 16 amino acids. The chain's CDR3 is CASSKVLAGNKNIQYF. CDR3 coding DNA: TGTGCCAGCAGCAAAGTGCTAGCGGGAAATAAAAACATTCAGTACTTC.

The chain couples TRBV10-3 to TRBJ2-3; 10 nucleotides match TRBD2. Germline loops: CDR1 ENHRY, CDR2 SYGVKD. This CDR3 region has 17 residues. J gave up 6 bases and V 4 bases, and 13 bases lay outside the gene matches. For the CDR3, the DNA is TGTGCCATCAGTGCCTCCCCGGCTAGCGGGAGAGGGGATACGCAGTATTTT. It translates to CAISASPASGRGDTQYF.

The V gene is TRBV19, the J gene TRBJ1-2; the D is unclear. This CDR3 has 16 amino acids. Germline V CDR1 and CDR2: LNHDA, SQIVND (reference sequence). The V gene lost 5 bases and the J gene lost 2 bases, with 18 bases spanning the gap. CDR3 DNA sequence: TGTGCCAGTAGTTCGGACCCAGCTGGACTCAACTATGGCTACACCTTC. Protein product: CASSSDPAGLNYGYTF.

The chain joins TRBV6-5 to TRBJ2-1, with TRBD2 identical over 7 bases. Germline V gives CDR1 MNHEY, CDR2 SVGAGI. The CDR3 covers 14 residues. The trim removed 2 bases at V and 5 bases at J, leaving 3 bases unmatched. CDR3 loop: CASSYPGGDNEQFF. CDR3 nucleotides: TGTGCCAGCAGTTACCCGGGGGGAGACAATGAGCAGTTCTTC.

V gene TRBV18 combines with J gene TRBJ1-2; D may be TRBD1 (6 bases). The CDR3 is 13 amino acids. Germline V gene data show CDR1 as KGHSH and CDR2 as LQKENI. V was clipped by 3 bases and J by 3 bases, with 8 bases between them. This CDR3 is CASSPDSHYGYTF. The CDR3 bases are TGTGCCAGCTCACCGGACAGCCACTATGGCTACACCTTC.

The chain combines TRBV6-5 with TRBJ1-2; possibly TRBD1 for D (6 bases). Germline lookup yields CDR1 MNHEY and CDR2 SVGAGI. This CDR3 comprises 14 residues. V was trimmed by 5 bases and J by 4 bases, leaving 14 bases between them. For the CDR3, the DNA is TGTGCCAGCAGTACCTCGCCAGGGGCCTATGGCTACACCTTC. Amino acid sequence: CASSTSPGAYGYTF.

V usage is TRBV25-1 and J usage is TRBJ1-4; D not certain. V dropped 9 bases and J dropped 0 bases, with 8 bases sitting between them. This CDR3 region has 13 residues. The germline gives CDR1 MGHDK, CDR2 SYGVNS. CDR3 nucleotide sequence: TGTGCCAGTCACGGGACAACTAATGAAAAACTGTTTTTT. Translating it yields CASHGTTNEKLFF.

The CDR3 loop is CASSRESGGSYEQYF. In DNA, the CDR3 is TGTGCCAGCAGCAGAGAATCAGGGGGCTCCTACGAGCAGTACTTC. This chain links TRBV7-6 with TRBJ2-7; 7 bases match TRBD1. Trimming took 5 bases from V and 0 from J; bases not matched to a gene: 7. CDR1 and CDR2 (germline): SGHVS, FNYEAQ. The CDR3 spans 15 residues.

The CDR3 is CASSLEISNTEAFF. As DNA, the CDR3 is TGCGCCAGCAGCTTGGAGATTAGCAACACTGAAGCTTTCTTT. The gene calls are TRBV5-1 and TRBJ1-1; no firm D call. Deletions cut 0 bases from V and 2 bases from J, with 8 bases between. Germline V gene lookup returns CDR1 SGHRS and CDR2 YFSETQ. This CDR3 contains 14 residues.

The chain has TRBV10-3 and TRBJ1-6; TRBD1 might be the D (5 bases). Germline V CDR1 and CDR2: ENHRY, SYGVKD. V lost 3 bases and J lost 7, with 25 bases in between. The CDR3 has 19 amino acids. The CDR3 loop reads CAISDQTGHATLGNSPLHF. The CDR3 DNA sequence: TGTGCCATCAGTGACCAAACCGGACATGCGACCTTGGGGAATTCACCCCTCCACTTT.

This chain uses TRBV6-1 with TRBJ2-7; 10 bases agree with TRBD2. J gave up 2 bases and V 6 bases, and 1 base lay outside the gene matches. Germline V gene lookup returns CDR1 MNHNS and CDR2 SASEGT. The CDR3 covers 13 residues. DNA for the CDR3: TGTGCCAGCAGACTAGCGGGACCCTACGAGCAGTACTTC. It codes for CASRLAGPYEQYF.

This clone appeared once. This chain uses TRBV2 with TRBJ1-1; a weak D match, TRBD1 (6 bases). The CDR3 consists of 14 residues. Trimming shortened V by 4 bases and J by 6 bases, and 15 bases separated the two germline ends. Germline values: CDR1 SNHLY, CDR2 FYNNEI. CDR3 residues: CASSVEGTLPEAFF. CDR3 in DNA: TGTGCCAGCAGTGTTGAAGGGACATTACCTGAAGCTTTCTTT.

The chain combines TRBV28 with TRBJ2-1; 8 bases are shared with TRBD2. Germline V gene data show CDR1 as MDHEN and CDR2 as SYDVKM. Trimming removed 8 bases from V and 1 base from J; junction bases left unmatched: 1. The CDR3 runs to 13 residues. The CDR3 region has the DNA TGTGCCAGCGGGACTAGATCCTACAATGAGCAGTTCTTC. Residues: CASGTRSYNEQFF.

This clone was recorded only once. The rearrangement links TRBV19 to TRBJ2-2, with TRBD2 matching over 10 bases. Germline CDR1 is LNHDA and CDR2 is SQIVND (reference sequence). Germline trimming cut 4 bases from V and 7 bases from J; bases unmatched to any gene: 9. CDR3 length: 16 amino acids. CDR3 region: CASSTHVAGGVGELFF. CDR3 sequence (DNA): TGTGCCAGTAGTACCCACGTAGCGGGAGGAGTCGGGGAGCTGTTTTTT.

V gene TRBV29-1 combines with J gene TRBJ2-2; 7 bases align to TRBD2. The CDR3 is 13 residues long. V shed 7 bases and J 7 bases; nucleotides not matched to a gene: 9. Germline V CDR1 and CDR2: SQVTM, ANQGSEA. The CDR3 DNA reads as TGCAGCGGGGGCGGGGACTACGACGGGGAGCTGTTTTTT. It yields the protein CSGGGDYDGELFF.

The rearrangement links TRBV2 to TRBJ1-2; TRBD1 matches 10 bases. This CDR3 is built from 14 residues. Germline loops: CDR1 SNHLY, CDR2 FYNNEI. Losses at the gene ends were 10 bases for V and 5 bases for J; bases not matched to a gene: 10. CDR3 in amino acids: CATGTGVLLYGYTF. CDR3 sequence (DNA): TGTGCCACCGGGACAGGGGTCCTTTTGTATGGCTACACCTTC.

The V and J genes are TRBV28 and TRBJ2-7; the D gene is possibly TRBD1 (6 bases). V lost 3 bases and J lost 2, with 8 bases in between. The CDR3 covers 13 residues. Germline CDR1 is MDHEN and CDR2 is SYDVKM. This CDR3 is CASSFHRAYEQYF. DNA of the CDR3: TGTGCCAGCAGTTTCCACAGGGCCTACGAGCAGTACTTC.

The chain couples TRBV2 to TRBJ2-3, with D unresolved. From germline, CDR1 is SNHLY and CDR2 FYNNEI. V was clipped by 5 bases and J by 4 bases, with 10 bases between them. The CDR3 is 13 residues long. CDR3 bases: TGTGCCAGCAGTAGCGACCCGGCAGATACGCAGTATTTT. Protein: CASSSDPADTQYF.

This chain connects TRBV29-1 to TRBJ1-1; TRBD1 might be the D (5 bases). In germline, CDR1 is SQVTM, CDR2 ANQGSEA. CDR3 length: 14 amino acids. Trimming removed 7 bases from V and 0 bases from J, with 15 bases in between. The CDR3 DNA reads as TGCAGCGCCCCTGAGCGGGGCCTGAACACTGAAGCTTTCTTT. Protein: CSAPERGLNTEAFF.

The chain has TRBV11-3 and TRBJ1-4, with D tentatively TRBD1 (5 bases). This CDR3 is 16 amino acids long. The V end lost 5 bases, the J end lost 5 bases, and 18 bases lay between the germline ends. The germline gives CDR1 SGHNT, CDR2 YENEEA. The CDR3 is CASSRRQGGGNEKLFF. Written as DNA, the CDR3 is TGTGCCAGCAGCCGACGGCAGGGTGGGGGGAATGAAAAACTGTTTTTT.

This clone was detected only once. The V gene is TRBV11-3, the J gene TRBJ2-7, with 9 nucleotides matching TRBD2. J gave up 2 bases and V 5 bases, and 10 bases lay outside the gene matches. The CDR3 has 16 residues. The germline V gene encodes CDR1 SGHNT and CDR2 YENEEA. The CDR3 nucleotides read TGTGCCAGCAGCGGAAGTAGCGGGAGTCTCGCCTACGAGCAGTACTTC. It is translated as CASSGSSGSLAYEQYF.

This chain connects TRBV5-5 to TRBJ2-6; TRBD1 matches 12 bases. Germline-derived CDR1 and CDR2 are SGHKS and YYEKEE (reference sequence). CDR3 length: 17 amino acids. V lost 4 bases, J lost 1 base, and 3 bases stayed unmatched. CDR3 DNA: TGTGCCAGCAGCCTGGGACAGGGGGCATCTGGGGCCAACGTCCTGACTTTC. Translated, it gives CASSLGQGASGANVLTF.

The genes are TRBV11-1 and TRBJ2-4; possibly TRBD1 for D (6 bases). The CDR3 is 14 amino acids. CDR1 is SGHAT and CDR2 is FQDESV in the germline V gene (reference sequence). V dropped 6 bases and J dropped 2 bases, with 11 bases sitting between them. This CDR3 is CASSFGQTKNIQYF. As DNA, the CDR3 is TGTGCCAGCAGTTTCGGACAGACCAAAAACATTCAGTACTTC.

The chain is built from TRBV7-2 and TRBJ2-1; possible D gene TRBD2, 5 bases. The CDR3 loop spans 14 amino acids. In germline, CDR1 is SGHTA, CDR2 FQGNSA. The V end was cut by 6 bases, the J end by 7 bases, with 16 bases between. The CDR3 sequence: CASRWVVLANEQFF. In DNA, the CDR3 is TGTGCCAGCAGGTGGGTGGTCCTAGCTAATGAGCAGTTCTTC. Variable domain in full (rest from reference TRBV7-2 and TRBJ2-1): GAGVSQSPSNKVTEKGKDVELRCDPISGHTALYWYRQSLGQGLEFLIYFQGNSAPDKSGLPSDRFSAERTGGSVSTLTIQRTQQEDSAVYLCASRWVVLANEQFFGPGTRLTVL.

The chain combines TRBV15 with TRBJ2-1, with a weak D call TRBD2 (6 bases). CDR3 length: 11 residues. Germline V CDR1 and CDR2: LNHNV, YYDKDF (reference sequence). The V and J ends lost 10 bases and 4 bases respectively, with 8 bases between them. The CDR3 reads CASAGYNEQFF. The CDR3 nucleotides are TGTGCCAGTGCGGGGTACAATGAGCAGTTCTTC.

Written as DNA, the CDR3 is TGTGCCAGCAGTTACTCGCAGGGTACGAATGAAAAACTGTTTTTT. As protein: CASSYSQGTNEKLFF. J is TRBJ1-4 and V is TRBV6-5, with D possibly TRBD1 on 5 matching bases. Deletions cut 0 bases from V and 5 bases from J, with 10 bases between. The CDR3 covers 15 residues. Per germline, CDR1 MNHEY and CDR2 SVGAGI.

The rearrangement joins TRBV27 to TRBJ1-1; D is perhaps TRBD1 (6 bases). CDR1 and CDR2 (germline): MNHEY, SMNVEV (reference sequence). Between the trimmed V and J ends, which lost 3 bases and 1 base, there was a span of 18 bases. The CDR3 length is 17 residues. CDR3 sequence: CASSFVRQQGRNTEAFF. CDR3 bases: TGTGCCAGCAGTTTCGTCCGACAACAGGGCCGGAACACTGAAGCTTTCTTT.